This TCR beta chain stems from a study of CD8 T cells in ankylosing spondylitis (dated by TCRdb to about 2017). Turning to the overall study: To find TCR variants linked to disease, the study profiled T cell receptor beta repertoires in ankylosing spondylitis patients and healthy donors. Peripheral blood was sampled, and synovial fluid was also collected from ankylosing spondylitis patients. The full study cohort comprised some 27 ankylosing spondylitis patients and roughly 110 healthy donors. General study outcomes and caveats: Some motif variants were previously reported in synovial fluid and blood of reactive arthritis patients, suggesting common disease-initiation mechanisms. A TCR beta motif made up of several highly homologous amino acid variants appeared to be characteristic of blood from ankylosing spondylitis patients. The disease-linked clones showed a CD8+ phenotype and occurred at relatively low frequencies in peripheral blood. Significant enrichment of the disease-linked clones was reported in matched synovial fluid samples from ankylosing spondylitis patients.

V trim: 11 bases; J trim: 6 bases; unmatched bases: 9. The CDR3 runs 15 amino acids, cysteine and phenylalanine included. Of all the DNA, just the CDR3 is kept, 45 bases in frame from base 1. Sequenced using an Illumina HiSeq 2500. TCR beta libraries were prepared by quantitative 5'-RACE with molecular barcodes. Processing in the source paper ran as follows. A new computational method, built on a probabilistic model of VDJ rearrangement, was used to identify disease-linked TCR variants. Using fastp at Q25 and MiXCR, TCRdb reprocessed the public reads and kept productive beta chains. Under each unique CDR3 protein, matching rows form one entry showing the most common genes and DNA. Clone size and V and J calls follow TCRdb, not the original study. This sample gives under 250,000 distinct CDR3 sequences in total; 8% to 9% of them show up just once. Of the sample, 4% to 5.5% is held by the ten largest clones.

For this clonotype: Its antigen remains undetermined. No qualities accompany the bases; no much larger clone lies one base away.

The sequence is built from TRBV12-3 or TRBV12-4 and TRBJ2-2, with TRBD2 identical over 13 junction bases. The receptor was derived from a female donor with ankylosing spondylitis or in good health (not recorded which). The source material was blood, either unsorted or a sorted T cell fraction (not recorded which). In nucleotide form, the sequence is TGTGCCGGTAGTTTGACTAGCGGGAGGCCCGGGGAGCTGTTTTTT. This codes for CAGSLTSGRPGELFF.